There are a few counts of the clone carrying this T cell receptor (beta chain). Sequenced by immunoSEQ multiplex PCR; TCRdb stores in-frame clones only, minus some. The sample carries around 140,000 clones, around four fifths recorded once. Trimming removed 2 bases from V and 6 bases from J; junction bases left unmatched: 4. The CDR3 loop spans 14 amino acids. Germline CDR1 SGHRS, CDR2 YFSETQ. The data were obtained in a study of blood T cell repertoires in COVID-19. The chain has TRBV5-1 and TRBJ2-3; TRBD1 matches at 9 bases. The sample comprised PBMCs or T cells enriched from blood (not recorded which). This clonotype originated in a woman aged 45-59 years with acute COVID-19. This CDR3 is CASSLQGAEDTQYF. For the CDR3, the DNA is TGCGCCAGCAGCTTACAGGGGGCAGAGGATACGCAGTATTTT.